These 10 T cell receptor beta chains were all obtained from the same sample, sequenced in a study of T cells expressing NK-cell markers. Each CDR3 protein gets one entry in TCRdb, which reprocessed the 5' RACE reads and gives no DNA. The repertoire table contains a few hundred thousand distinct CDR3 sequences. The sequenced material came from blood T cells: a sorted CD56 or NKG2C T cell subset, CD4+ or CD8+ T cells, or bulk PBMC T cells (not recorded which). The receptors were gathered from a man aged 18-75 years in good health.

The rearrangement uses TRBV12-3 or TRBV12-4 and TRBJ2-3; there is no DNA to check the TCRdb D call of TRBD1. This CDR3 comprises 16 residues. The CDR3 region is CASSPSGTGVTDTQYF.

This chain links TRBV6-1 with TRBJ1-2; TCRdb gives TRBD1 as the D gene, but with no DNA this cannot be confirmed. This CDR3 is built from 14 residues. From germline, CDR1 is MNHNS and CDR2 SASEGT. The CDR3 reads CASRPGGEYYGYTF.

The chain links TRBV24-1 to TRBJ2-7; lacking DNA, the TRBD1 call made by TCRdb goes unchecked. Germline V gives CDR1 KGHDR, CDR2 SFDVKD. The CDR3 loop spans 16 amino acids. Here the CDR3 reads CATSGVAGTGNYEQYF.

The genes are TRBV12-3 or TRBV12-4 and TRBJ2-2; TCRdb's D gene call, TRBD2, goes unchecked for lack of DNA. There are 14 residues in the CDR3. This chain's CDR3 is CASKPGLNTGELFF.

The V and J genes are TRBV7-3 and TRBJ1-5; TCRdb's D gene call, TRBD1, goes unchecked for lack of DNA. In germline, CDR1 is SGHTA, CDR2 FQGTGA. The CDR3 covers 15 residues. Here the CDR3 reads CASSSGTDSNQPQHF.

The rearrangement links TRBV24-1 to TRBJ2-6; TCRdb indicates TRBD1, and absent DNA this call remains unverified. CDR1 is KGHDR and CDR2 is SFDVKD in the germline V gene. CDR3 length equals 19 residues. This CDR3 reads CATSDAKPGPNSGANVLTF.

The rearrangement joins TRBV5-5 to TRBJ2-5. Germline V gene sequence: CDR1 SGHKS, CDR2 YYEKEE (reference sequence). The CDR3 loop spans 14 amino acids. The CDR3 loop is CASSLVALQETQYF.

J is TRBJ2-1 and V is TRBV6-1; TCRdb proposes TRBD1, but this gene call is untestable without DNA. The CDR3 has 15 residues. Germline V lookup: CDR1 MNHNS, CDR2 SASEGT. The CDR3: CASSVGTAKGDEQFF.

This rearrangement joins TRBV6-5 to TRBJ1-2; the D call of TRBD1 rests on TCRdb alone, since no DNA is present to check it. Germline CDR1 reads MNHEY; CDR2 reads SVGAGI. The CDR3 spans 16 residues. The CDR3 sequence is CASSGGPGQGTYGYTF.

The chain has TRBV7-8 and TRBJ1-1; with no DNA, the TCRdb D assignment of TRBD1 cannot be verified. Germline CDR1 reads SGHVS; CDR2 reads FQNEAQ. The CDR3 is made up of 16 amino acids. The CDR3 region is CASSFNKRERFTEAFF. The complete variable domain, with remaining parts taken from reference TRBV7-8 and TRBJ1-1, reads GAGVSQSPRYKVAKRGQDVALRCDPISGHVSLFWYQQALGQGPEFLTYFQNEAQLDKSGLPSDRFFAERPEGSVSTLKIQRTQQEDSAVYLCASSFNKRERFTEAFFGQGTRLTVV.